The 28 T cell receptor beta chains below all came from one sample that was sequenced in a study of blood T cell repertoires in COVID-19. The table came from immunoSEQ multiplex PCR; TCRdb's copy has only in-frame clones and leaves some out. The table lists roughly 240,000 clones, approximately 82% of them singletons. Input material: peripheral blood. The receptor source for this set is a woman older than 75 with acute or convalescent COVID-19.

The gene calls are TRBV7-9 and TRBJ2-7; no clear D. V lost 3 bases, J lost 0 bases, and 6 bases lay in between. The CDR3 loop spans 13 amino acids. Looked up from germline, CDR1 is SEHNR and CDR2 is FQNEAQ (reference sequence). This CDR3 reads CASSFDNSYEQYF. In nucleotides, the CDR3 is TGTGCCAGCAGCTTTGACAACTCCTACGAGCAGTACTTC.

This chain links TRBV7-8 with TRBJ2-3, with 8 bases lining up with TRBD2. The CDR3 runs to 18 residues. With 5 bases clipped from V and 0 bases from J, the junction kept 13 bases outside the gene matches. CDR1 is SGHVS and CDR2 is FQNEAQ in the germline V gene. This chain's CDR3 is CASSRRGTGGYSTDTQYF. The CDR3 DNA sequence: TGTGCCAGCAGCCGTCGGGGGACGGGGGGGTATAGCACAGATACGCAGTATTTT.

CDR3 sequence reads: CASSARQGAGTEAFF. The CDR3 DNA is TGCGCCAGCAGCGCACGACAGGGGGCAGGCACTGAAGCTTTCTTT. The chain is built from TRBV5-1 and TRBJ1-1, with TRBD1 identical over 10 bases. Per germline, CDR1 SGHRS and CDR2 YFSETQ. The CDR3 sequence is 15 residues long. Losses at the gene ends were 4 bases for V and 4 bases for J; bases not matched to a gene: 7.

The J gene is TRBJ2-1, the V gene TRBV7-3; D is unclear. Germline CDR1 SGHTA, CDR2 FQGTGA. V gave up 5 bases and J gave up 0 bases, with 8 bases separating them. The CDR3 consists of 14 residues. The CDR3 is CASSPAGSYNEQFF. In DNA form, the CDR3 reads TGTGCCAGCAGCCCAGCAGGCTCCTACAATGAGCAGTTCTTC.

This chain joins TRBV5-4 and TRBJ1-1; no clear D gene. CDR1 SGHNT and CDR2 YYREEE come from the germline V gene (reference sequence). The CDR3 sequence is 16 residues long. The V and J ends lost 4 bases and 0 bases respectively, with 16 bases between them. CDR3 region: CASSRAAGVMNTEAFF. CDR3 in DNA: TGTGCCAGCAGCCGGGCAGCCGGGGTGATGAACACTGAAGCTTTCTTT.

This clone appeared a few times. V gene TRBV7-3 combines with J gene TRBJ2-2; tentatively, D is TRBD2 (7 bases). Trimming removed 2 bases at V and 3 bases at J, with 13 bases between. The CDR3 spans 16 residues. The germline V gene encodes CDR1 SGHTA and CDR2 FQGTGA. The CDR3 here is CASSLRGGADTGELFF. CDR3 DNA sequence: TGTGCCAGCAGCTTACGCGGGGGCGCGGACACCGGGGAGCTGTTTTTT.

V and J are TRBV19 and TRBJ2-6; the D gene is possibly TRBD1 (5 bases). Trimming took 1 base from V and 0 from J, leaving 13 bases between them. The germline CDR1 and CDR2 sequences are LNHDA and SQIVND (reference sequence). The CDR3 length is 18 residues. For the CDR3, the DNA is TGTGCCAGTAGTATAGTGGCAGGGTTACCCTCTGGGGCCAACGTCCTGACTTTC. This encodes CASSIVAGLPSGANVLTF.

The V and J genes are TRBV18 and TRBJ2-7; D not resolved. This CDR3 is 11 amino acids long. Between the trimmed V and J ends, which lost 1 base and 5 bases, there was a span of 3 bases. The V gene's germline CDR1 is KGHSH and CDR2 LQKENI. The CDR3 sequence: CASSPLNEQYF. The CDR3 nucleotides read TGTGCCAGCTCACCACTCAACGAGCAGTACTTC.

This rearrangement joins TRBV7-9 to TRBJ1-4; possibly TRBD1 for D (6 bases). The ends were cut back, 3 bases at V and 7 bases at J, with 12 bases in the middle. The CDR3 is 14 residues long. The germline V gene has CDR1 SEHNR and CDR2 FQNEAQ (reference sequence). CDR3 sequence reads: CASSLAGDGEKLFF. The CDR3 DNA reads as TGTGCCAGCAGCTTGGCAGGGGACGGTGAAAAACTGTTTTTT.

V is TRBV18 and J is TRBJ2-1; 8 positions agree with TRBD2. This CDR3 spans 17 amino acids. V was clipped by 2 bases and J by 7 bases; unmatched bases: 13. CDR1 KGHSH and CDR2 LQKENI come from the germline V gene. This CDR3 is CASSPNLAGTLGNEQFF. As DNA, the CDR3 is TGTGCCAGCTCACCAAATCTAGCGGGCACCCTCGGGAATGAGCAGTTCTTC.

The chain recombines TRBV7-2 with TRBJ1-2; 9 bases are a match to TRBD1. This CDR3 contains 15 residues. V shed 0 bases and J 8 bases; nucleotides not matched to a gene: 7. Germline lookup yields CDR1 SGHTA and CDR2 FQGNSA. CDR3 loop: CASSLAGDRDRGYTF. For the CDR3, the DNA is TGTGCCAGCAGCTTAGCAGGGGACAGGGATCGCGGCTACACCTTC.

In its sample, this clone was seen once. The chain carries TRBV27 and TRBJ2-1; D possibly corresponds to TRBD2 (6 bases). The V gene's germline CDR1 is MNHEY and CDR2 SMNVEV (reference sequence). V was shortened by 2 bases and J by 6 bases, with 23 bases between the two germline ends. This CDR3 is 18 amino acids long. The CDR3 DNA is TGTGCCAGCAGTTTAATCCCCCCCGGGCTAGCGAGCCTCAATGAGCAGTTCTTC. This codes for CASSLIPPGLASLNEQFF.

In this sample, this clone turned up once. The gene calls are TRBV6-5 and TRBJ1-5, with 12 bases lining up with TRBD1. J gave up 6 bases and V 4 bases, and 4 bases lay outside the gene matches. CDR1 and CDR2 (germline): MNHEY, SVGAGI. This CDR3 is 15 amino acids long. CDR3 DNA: TGTGCCAGCAGTTCCGGGACAGGGGGCGGTCAGCCCCAGCATTTT. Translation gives CASSSGTGGGQPQHF.

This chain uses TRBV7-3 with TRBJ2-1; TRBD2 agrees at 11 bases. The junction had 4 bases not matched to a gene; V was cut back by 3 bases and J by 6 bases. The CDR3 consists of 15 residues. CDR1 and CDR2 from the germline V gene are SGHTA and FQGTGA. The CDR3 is CASSFTSGGGNEQFF. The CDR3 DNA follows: TGTGCCAGCAGCTTCACTAGCGGGGGAGGCAATGAGCAGTTCTTC.

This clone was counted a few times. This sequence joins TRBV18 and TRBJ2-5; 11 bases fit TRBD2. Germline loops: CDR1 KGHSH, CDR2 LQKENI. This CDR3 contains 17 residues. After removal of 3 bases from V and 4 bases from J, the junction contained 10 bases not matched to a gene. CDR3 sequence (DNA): TGTGCCAGCTCACCTTTGAATACTAGCGGGGGAGGAGAGACCCAGTACTTC. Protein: CASSPLNTSGGGETQYF.

The chain's CDR3 is CASSIDPPEHDPGSPLHF. The CDR3 nucleotides are TGTGCCAGTAGTATAGACCCGCCGGAACATGACCCGGGTTCACCCCTCCACTTT. The chain recombines TRBV19 with TRBJ1-6; D is unresolved. Per the germline V gene, CDR1 is LNHDA and CDR2 is SQIVND (reference sequence). V was trimmed by 0 bases and J by 9 bases, leaving 21 bases between them. The CDR3 has 18 amino acids.

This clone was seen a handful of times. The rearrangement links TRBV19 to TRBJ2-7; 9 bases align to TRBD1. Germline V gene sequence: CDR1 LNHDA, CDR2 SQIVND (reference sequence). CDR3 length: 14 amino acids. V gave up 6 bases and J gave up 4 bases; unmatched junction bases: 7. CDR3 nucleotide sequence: TGTGCCAGTAGCATCCAGGGACAGGGATACGAGCAGTACTTC. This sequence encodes CASSIQGQGYEQYF.

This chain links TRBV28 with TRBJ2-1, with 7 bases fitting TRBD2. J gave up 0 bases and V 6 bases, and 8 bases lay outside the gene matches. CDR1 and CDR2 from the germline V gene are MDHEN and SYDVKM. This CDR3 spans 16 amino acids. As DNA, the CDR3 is TGTGCCAGCAGGAGATTAGCGGGTAGCTCCTACAATGAGCAGTTCTTC. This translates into CASRRLAGSSYNEQFF.

CDR3 protein: CASTLLQGAGTGELFF. The CDR3 nucleotides are TGTGCCAGTACGTTGCTCCAGGGGGCGGGCACCGGGGAGCTGTTTTTT. This chain uses TRBV19 with TRBJ2-2; 8 bases agree with TRBD1. The trim removed 7 bases at V and 4 bases at J, leaving 11 bases unmatched. This CDR3 has 16 residues. In germline, CDR1 is LNHDA, CDR2 SQIVND (reference sequence).

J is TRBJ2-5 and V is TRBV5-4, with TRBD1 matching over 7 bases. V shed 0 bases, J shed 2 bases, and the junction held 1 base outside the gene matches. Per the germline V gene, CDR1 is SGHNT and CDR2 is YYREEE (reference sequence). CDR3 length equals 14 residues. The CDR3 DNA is TGTGCCAGCAGCTTGGCGGGACAGCAAGAGACCCAGTACTTC. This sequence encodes CASSLAGQQETQYF.

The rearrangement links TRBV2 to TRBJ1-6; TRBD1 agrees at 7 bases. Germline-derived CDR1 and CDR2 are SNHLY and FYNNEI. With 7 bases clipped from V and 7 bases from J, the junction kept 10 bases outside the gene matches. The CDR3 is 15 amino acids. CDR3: CASTSRDRENSPLHF. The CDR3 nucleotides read TGTGCCAGCACATCTAGGGACAGAGAAAATTCACCCCTCCACTTT.

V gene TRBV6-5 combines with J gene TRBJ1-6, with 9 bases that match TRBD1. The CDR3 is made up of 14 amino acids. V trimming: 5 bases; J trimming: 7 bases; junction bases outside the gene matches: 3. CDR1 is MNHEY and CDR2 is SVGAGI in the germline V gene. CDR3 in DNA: TGTGCCAGCAGTCGCGGACAGGGGAATTCACCCCTCCACTTT. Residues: CASSRGQGNSPLHF.

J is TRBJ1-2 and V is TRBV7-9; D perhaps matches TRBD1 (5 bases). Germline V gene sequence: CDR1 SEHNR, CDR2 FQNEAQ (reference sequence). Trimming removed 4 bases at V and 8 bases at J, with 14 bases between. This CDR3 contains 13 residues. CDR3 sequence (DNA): TGTGCCAGCAGCTCGACAGCCTCAAAAGGCTACACCTTC. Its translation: CASSSTASKGYTF.

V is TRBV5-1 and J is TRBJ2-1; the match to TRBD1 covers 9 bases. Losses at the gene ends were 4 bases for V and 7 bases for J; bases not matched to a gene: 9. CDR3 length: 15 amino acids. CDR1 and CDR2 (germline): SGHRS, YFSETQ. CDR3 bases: TGCGCCAGCAGCCAGCCGGGACAGGGTGGGAATGAGCAGTTCTTC. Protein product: CASSQPGQGGNEQFF.

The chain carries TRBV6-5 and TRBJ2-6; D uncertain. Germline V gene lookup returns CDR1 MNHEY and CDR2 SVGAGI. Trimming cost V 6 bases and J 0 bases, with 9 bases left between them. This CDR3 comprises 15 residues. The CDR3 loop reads CASSSAASGANVLTF. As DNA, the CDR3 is TGTGCCAGCAGCTCCGCGGCCTCTGGGGCCAACGTCCTGACTTTC.

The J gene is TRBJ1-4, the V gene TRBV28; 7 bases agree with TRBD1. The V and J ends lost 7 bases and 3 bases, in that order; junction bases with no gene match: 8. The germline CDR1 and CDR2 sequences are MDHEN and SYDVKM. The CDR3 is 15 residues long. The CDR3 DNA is TGTGCCAGCACCACGACAGGGCGGGCTAATGAAAAACTGTTTTTT. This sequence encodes CASTTTGRANEKLFF.

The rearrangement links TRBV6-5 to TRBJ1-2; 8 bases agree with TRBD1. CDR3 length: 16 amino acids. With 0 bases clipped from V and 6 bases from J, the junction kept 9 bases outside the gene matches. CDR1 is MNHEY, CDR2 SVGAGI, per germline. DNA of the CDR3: TGTGCCAGCAGTTACTCAACGTTCCCACAGGGGGATGGCTACACCTTC. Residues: CASSYSTFPQGDGYTF.

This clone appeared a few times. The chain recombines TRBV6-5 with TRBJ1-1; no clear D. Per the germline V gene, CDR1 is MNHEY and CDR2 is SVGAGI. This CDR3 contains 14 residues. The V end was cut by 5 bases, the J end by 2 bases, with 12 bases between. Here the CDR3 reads CASSTTLSNTEAFF. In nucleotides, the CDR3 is TGTGCCAGCAGTACGACTCTATCAAACACTGAAGCTTTCTTT.